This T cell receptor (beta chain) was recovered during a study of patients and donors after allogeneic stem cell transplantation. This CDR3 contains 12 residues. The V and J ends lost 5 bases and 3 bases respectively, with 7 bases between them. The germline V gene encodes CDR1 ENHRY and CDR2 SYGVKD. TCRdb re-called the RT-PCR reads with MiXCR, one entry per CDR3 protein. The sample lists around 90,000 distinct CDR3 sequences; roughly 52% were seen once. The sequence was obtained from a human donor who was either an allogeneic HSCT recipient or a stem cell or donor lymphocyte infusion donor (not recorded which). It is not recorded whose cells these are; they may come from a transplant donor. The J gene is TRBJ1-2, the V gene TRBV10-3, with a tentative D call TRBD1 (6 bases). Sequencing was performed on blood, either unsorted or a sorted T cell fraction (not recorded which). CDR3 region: CAISRTDYGYTF. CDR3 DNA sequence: TGTGCCATCAGTAGGACAGACTATGGCTACACCTTC.